Following are 11 T cell receptor beta chains from one sample sequenced in a study of breast tumors, draining lymph nodes, adjacent tissues. Samples came from axillary lymph nodes draining the breast cancer. TCRdb processed the multiplex PCR reads anew with MiXCR; each CDR3 protein has one entry. The sample yields 150,000 to 200,000 distinct CDR3 sequences, approximately 30% seen once. Sequenced sample: axillary lymph node tissue. The receptors stem from a female donor with breast cancer. Some clones in this sample may be carry-over from other donors' samples.

This clonotype was seen ten or more times. The chain uses TRBV9 and TRBJ2-1; D is unclear. V was clipped by 0 bases and J by 0 bases, with 7 bases between them. The CDR3 has 15 residues. Germline V gene lookup returns CDR1 SGDLS and CDR2 YYNGEE. The CDR3 DNA is TGTGCCAGCAGCGTAGCCCTCAGCTCCTACAATGAGCAGTTCTTC. Translating it yields CASSVALSSYNEQFF.

V usage is TRBV9 and J usage is TRBJ2-5; D possibly corresponds to TRBD2 (6 bases). The CDR3 is 14 residues long. The germline gives CDR1 SGDLS, CDR2 YYNGEE. V dropped 0 bases and J dropped 7 bases, with 13 bases sitting between them. The CDR3 DNA reads TGTGCCAGCAGCGTAGCGACGGGAGAAGGGACCCAGTACTTC. Translated: CASSVATGEGTQYF.

As to this clonotype: Relative to the germline gene, one junction end is altered; a read error may explain this. The V and J genes are TRBV2 and TRBJ2-1, with D maybe TRBD1 (6 bases). The CDR3 spans 14 residues. Germline values: CDR1 SNHLY, CDR2 FYNNEI. CDR3 in amino acids: CASRVEFRDNEQSF. CDR3 bases: TGTGCCAGCAGGGTTGAATTCAGGGACAATGAGCAGTCCTTC.

Ten or more counts support this clonotype. The gene calls are TRBV19 and TRBJ1-2, with 9 positions matching TRBD1. This CDR3 region has 15 residues. The germline gives CDR1 LNHDA, CDR2 SQIVND (reference sequence). Trimming at V came to 4 bases and at J to 7 bases, leaving 10 bases not matched to a gene. The CDR3 region is CASSKGQGKLVGYTF. The CDR3 region has the DNA TGTGCCAGTAGTAAGGGACAGGGAAAGCTGGTTGGCTACACCTTC.

The chain recombines TRBV19 with TRBJ2-3; D not certain. The CDR3 totals 11 residues. CDR1 is LNHDA, CDR2 SQIVND, per germline (reference sequence). V was shortened by 3 bases and J by 6 bases, with 4 bases between the two germline ends. CDR3 region: CASSMVDTQYF. In DNA form, the CDR3 reads TGTGCCAGTAGTATGGTGGATACGCAGTATTTT. The full variable domain, rest sourced from reference TRBV19 and TRBJ2-3, is DGGITQSPKYLFRKEGQNVTLSCEQNLNHDAMYWYRQDPGQGLRLIYYSQIVNDFQKGDIAEGYSVSREKKESFPLTVTSAQKNPTAFYLCASSMVDTQYFGPGTRLTVL.

This rearrangement joins TRBV20-1 to TRBJ2-2; the D gene is possibly TRBD1 (6 bases). V gave up 0 bases and J gave up 7 bases, with 12 bases separating them. CDR1 DFQATT and CDR2 SNEGSKA come from the germline V gene (reference sequence). The CDR3 loop spans 14 amino acids. The CDR3 protein is CSARDRGLDGELFF. The CDR3 DNA follows: TGCAGTGCTAGAGACAGGGGCTTGGACGGGGAGCTGTTTTTT.

This sequence joins TRBV7-8 and TRBJ2-2; possible D gene TRBD2, 6 bases. The CDR3 loop spans 15 amino acids. Germline CDR1 SGHVS, CDR2 FQNEAQ. Trimming pared 1 base from V and 4 bases from J, leaving 10 bases between. CDR3 protein: CASSLEGLITGELFF. The CDR3 DNA reads as TGTGCCAGCAGCTTAGAGGGACTGATCACCGGGGAGCTGTTTTTT.

In regard to this clonotype: A much larger clone is a single base away; this may be a read error. V and J are TRBV20-1 and TRBJ1-2; D perhaps matches TRBD1 (5 bases). This CDR3 has 14 amino acids. Germline CDR1 and CDR2: DFQATT and SNEGSKA (reference sequence). This CDR3 is CSARLGDPVYGYAF. The CDR3 DNA reads TGCAGTGCTAGGTTGGGGGATCCTGTATATGGCTACGCCTTC.

This clonotype occurred many times. The V call is TRBV10-3, the J call TRBJ1-6, with D maybe TRBD1 (5 bases). There are 15 residues in the CDR3. The germline gives CDR1 ENHRY, CDR2 SYGVKD. V was cut by 7 bases and J by 6 bases, with 16 bases left in between. As DNA, the CDR3 is TGTGCCATCAAATCGGTGGGTCAGGGTAATTCACCCCTCCACTTT. Translation: CAIKSVGQGNSPLHF.

About this clonotype: Without the conserved terminal phenylalanine or tryptophan, this CDR3 likely stems from a read error. The J gene is TRBJ1-4, the V gene TRBV19; D call uncertain. The germline CDR1 and CDR2 sequences are LNHDA and SQIVND (reference sequence). The CDR3 is 14 residues long. The CDR3 region is CAGSIPTVNEKLFL. The CDR3 nucleotides are TGTGCCGGTAGTATCCCCACAGTTAATGAAAAACTGTTTCTT.

As to this clonotype: The final CDR3 position lacks the conserved phenylalanine or tryptophan, pointing to a likely read error. The rearrangement links TRBV6-5 to TRBJ1-3; D remains ambiguous. Per germline, CDR1 MNHEY and CDR2 SVGAGI. V was shortened by 5 bases and J by 9 bases, with 14 bases between the two germline ends. CDR3 length equals 13 residues. This CDR3 is CASSKHKLSTIYS. CDR3 DNA: TGTGCCAGCAGTAAACACAAACTTTCCACCATATATTCT.